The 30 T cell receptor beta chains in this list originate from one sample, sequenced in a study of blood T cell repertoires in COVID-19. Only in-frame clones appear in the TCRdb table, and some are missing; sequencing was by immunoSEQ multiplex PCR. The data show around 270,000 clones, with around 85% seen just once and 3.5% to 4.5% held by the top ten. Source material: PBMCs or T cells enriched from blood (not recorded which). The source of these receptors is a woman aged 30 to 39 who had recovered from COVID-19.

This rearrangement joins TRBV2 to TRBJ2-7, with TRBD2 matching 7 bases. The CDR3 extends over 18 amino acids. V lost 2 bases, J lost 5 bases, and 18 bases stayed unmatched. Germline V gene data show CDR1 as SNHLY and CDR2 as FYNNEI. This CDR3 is CASSESWVRGVGKNEQYF. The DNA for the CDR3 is TGTGCCAGCAGTGAAAGCTGGGTACGGGGGGTGGGTAAAAACGAGCAGTACTTC.

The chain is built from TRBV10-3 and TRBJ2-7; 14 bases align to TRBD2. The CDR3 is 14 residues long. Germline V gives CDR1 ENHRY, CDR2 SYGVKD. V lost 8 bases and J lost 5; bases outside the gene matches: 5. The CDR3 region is CAIAGLAGANEQYF. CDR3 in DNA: TGTGCCATCGCGGGACTAGCGGGAGCGAACGAGCAGTACTTC.

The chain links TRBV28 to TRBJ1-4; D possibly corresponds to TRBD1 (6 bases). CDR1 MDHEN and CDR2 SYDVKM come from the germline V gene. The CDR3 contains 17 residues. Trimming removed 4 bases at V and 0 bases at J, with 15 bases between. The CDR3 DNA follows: TGTGCCAGCAGTTCCTCCAGGGGCCTAGCAACTAATGAAAAACTGTTTTTT. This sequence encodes CASSSSRGLATNEKLFF.

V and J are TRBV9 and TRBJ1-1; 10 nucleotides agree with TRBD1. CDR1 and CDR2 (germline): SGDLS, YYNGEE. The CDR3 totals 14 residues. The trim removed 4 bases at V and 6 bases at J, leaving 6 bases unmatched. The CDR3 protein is CASSPPGTGAEAFF. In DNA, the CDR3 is TGTGCCAGCAGCCCTCCCGGGACAGGGGCTGAAGCTTTCTTT.

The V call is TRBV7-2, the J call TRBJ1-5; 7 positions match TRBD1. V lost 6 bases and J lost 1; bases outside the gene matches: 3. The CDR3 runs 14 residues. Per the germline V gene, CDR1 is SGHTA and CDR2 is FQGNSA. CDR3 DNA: TGTGCCAGCAGTGAGGGGGCGAGCAATCAGCCCCAGCATTTT. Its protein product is CASSEGASNQPQHF.

Written as DNA, the CDR3 is TGTGCCATGGGACAGGCCTACGAGCAGTACTTC. As protein: CAMGQAYEQYF. V usage is TRBV2 and J usage is TRBJ2-7; 8 bases align to TRBD1. The junction had 1 base not matched to a gene; V was cut back by 10 bases and J by 2 bases. Germline V gene lookup returns CDR1 SNHLY and CDR2 FYNNEI. The CDR3 totals 11 residues.

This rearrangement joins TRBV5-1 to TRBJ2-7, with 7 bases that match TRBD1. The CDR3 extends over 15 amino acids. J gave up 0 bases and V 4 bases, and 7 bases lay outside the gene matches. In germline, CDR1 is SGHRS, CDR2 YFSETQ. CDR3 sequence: CASSPRTGGSYEQYF. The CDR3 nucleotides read TGCGCCAGCAGCCCGAGGACAGGAGGCTCCTACGAGCAGTACTTC.

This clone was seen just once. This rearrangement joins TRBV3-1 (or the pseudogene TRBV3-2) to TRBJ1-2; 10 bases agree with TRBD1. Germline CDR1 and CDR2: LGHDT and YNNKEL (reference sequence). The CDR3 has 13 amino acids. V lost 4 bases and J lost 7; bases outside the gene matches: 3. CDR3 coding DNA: TGTGCCAGCAGCCGGACAGGGGGAGTTGGCTACACCTTC. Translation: CASSRTGGVGYTF.

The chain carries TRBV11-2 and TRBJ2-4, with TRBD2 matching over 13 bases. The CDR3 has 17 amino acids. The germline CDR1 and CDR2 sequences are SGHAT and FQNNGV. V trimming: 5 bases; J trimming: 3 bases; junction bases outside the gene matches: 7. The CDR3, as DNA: TGTGCCAGCAGCCCGGGACTAGCGGGGTCAAACAAAAACATTCAGTACTTC. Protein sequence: CASSPGLAGSNKNIQYF.

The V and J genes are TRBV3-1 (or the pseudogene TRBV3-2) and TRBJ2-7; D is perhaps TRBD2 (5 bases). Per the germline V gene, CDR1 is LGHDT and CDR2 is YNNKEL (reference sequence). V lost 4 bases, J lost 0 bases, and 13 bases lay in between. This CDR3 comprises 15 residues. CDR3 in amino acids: CASSRAGDFSYEQYF. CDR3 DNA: TGTGCCAGCAGCCGAGCCGGGGATTTCTCCTACGAGCAGTACTTC.

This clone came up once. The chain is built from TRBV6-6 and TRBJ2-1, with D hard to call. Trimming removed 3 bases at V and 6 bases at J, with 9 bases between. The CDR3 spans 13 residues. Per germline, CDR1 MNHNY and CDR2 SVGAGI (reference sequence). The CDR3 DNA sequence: TGTGCCAGCAGTTATTCCGAGGTCAATGAGCAGTTCTTC. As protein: CASSYSEVNEQFF.

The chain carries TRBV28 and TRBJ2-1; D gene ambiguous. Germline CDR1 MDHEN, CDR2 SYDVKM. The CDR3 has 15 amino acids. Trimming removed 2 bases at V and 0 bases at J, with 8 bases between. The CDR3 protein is CASSLTPGSYNEQFF. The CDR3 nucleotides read TGTGCCAGCAGTTTAACTCCTGGCTCCTACAATGAGCAGTTCTTC.

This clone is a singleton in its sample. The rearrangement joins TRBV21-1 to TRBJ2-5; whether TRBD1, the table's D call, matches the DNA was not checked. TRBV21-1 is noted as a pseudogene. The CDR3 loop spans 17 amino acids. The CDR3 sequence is CASSNEDDRDFQETQYF. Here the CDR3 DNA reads TGTGCCAGCAGCAACGAGGACGACAGGGATTTCCAAGAGACCCAGTACTTC.

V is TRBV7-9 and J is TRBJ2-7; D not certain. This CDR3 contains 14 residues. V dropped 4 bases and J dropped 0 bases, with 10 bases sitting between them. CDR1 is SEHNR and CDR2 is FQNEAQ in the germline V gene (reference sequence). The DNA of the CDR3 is TGTGCCAGCAGCTCCCTCCGGAGCTCCTACGAGCAGTACTTC. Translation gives CASSSLRSSYEQYF.

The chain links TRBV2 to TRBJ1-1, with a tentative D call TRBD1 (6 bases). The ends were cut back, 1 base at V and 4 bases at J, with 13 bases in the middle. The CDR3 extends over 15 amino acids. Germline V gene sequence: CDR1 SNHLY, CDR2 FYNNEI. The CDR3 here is CASSEVIRGGTEAFF. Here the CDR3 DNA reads TGTGCCAGCAGTGAAGTGATTAGAGGGGGCACTGAAGCTTTCTTT.

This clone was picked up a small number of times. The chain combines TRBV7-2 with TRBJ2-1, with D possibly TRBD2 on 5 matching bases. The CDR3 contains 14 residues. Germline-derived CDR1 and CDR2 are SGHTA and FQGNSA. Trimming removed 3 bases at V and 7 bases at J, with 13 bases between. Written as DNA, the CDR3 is TGTGCCAGCAGCTTTCTGAGGGCAAGGAATGAGCAGTTCTTC. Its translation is CASSFLRARNEQFF.

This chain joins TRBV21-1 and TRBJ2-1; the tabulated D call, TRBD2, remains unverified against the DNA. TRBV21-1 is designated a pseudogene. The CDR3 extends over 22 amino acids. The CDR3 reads CASSKWSAGGSNENLLYNEQFF. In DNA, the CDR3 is TGTGCCAGCAGCAAATGGTCCGCGGGAGGGTCCAATGAAAATCTACTATACAATGAGCAGTTCTTC.

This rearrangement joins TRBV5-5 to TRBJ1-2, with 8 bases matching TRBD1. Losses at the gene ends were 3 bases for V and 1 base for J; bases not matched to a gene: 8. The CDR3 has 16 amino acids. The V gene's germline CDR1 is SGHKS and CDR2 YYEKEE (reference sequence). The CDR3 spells CASSSAGTGFNYGYTF. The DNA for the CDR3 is TGTGCCAGCAGCTCGGCCGGGACAGGTTTTAACTATGGCTACACCTTC.

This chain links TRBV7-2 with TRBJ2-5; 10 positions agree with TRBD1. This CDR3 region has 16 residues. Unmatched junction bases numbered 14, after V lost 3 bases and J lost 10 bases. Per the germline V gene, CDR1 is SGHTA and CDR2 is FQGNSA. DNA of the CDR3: TGTGCCAGCAGCTTCCCCCGACAGGGGGCTAACAAGGACCAGTACTTC. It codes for CASSFPRQGANKDQYF.

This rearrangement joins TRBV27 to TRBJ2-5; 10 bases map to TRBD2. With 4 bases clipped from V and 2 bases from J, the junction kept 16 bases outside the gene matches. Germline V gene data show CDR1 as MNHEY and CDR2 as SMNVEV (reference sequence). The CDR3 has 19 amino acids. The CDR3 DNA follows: TGTGCCAGCAGTTATAAGGTACCTTCGGGACTAGCGAAGCAAGAGACCCAGTACTTC. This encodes CASSYKVPSGLAKQETQYF.

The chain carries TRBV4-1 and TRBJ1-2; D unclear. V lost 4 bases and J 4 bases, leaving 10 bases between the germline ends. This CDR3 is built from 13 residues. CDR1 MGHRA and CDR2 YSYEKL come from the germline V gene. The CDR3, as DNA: TGCGCCAGCAGCCCCGTTGGAGTCTATGGCTACACCTTC. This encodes CASSPVGVYGYTF.

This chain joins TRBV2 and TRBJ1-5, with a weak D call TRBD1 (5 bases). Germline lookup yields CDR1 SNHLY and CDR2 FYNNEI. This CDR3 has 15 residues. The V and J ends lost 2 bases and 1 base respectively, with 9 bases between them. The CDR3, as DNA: TGTGCCAGCAGTGAATGGGGGGAGAGCAATCAGCCCCAGCATTTT. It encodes CASSEWGESNQPQHF.

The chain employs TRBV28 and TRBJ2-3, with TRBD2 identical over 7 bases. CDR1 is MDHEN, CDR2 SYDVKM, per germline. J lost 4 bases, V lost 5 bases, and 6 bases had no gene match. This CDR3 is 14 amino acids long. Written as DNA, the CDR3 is TGTGCCAGCAGTCCCGGGGAGGGACCAGATACGCAGTATTTT. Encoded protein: CASSPGEGPDTQYF.

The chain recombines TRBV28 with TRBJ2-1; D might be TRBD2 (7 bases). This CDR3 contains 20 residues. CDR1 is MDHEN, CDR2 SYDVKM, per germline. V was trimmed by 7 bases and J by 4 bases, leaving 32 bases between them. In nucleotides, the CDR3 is TGTGCCAGCATCCCTTATGGGGTGGGACCCGGGGGGCGTAATTACAATGAGCAGTTCTTC. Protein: CASIPYGVGPGGRNYNEQFF.

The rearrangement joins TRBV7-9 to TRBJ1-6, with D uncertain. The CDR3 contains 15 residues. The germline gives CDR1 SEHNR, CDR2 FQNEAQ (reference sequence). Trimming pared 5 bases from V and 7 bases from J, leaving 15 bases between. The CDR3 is CASSLGGSDNSPLHF. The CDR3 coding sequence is TGTGCCAGCAGCCTTGGAGGAAGCGACAATTCACCCCTCCACTTT.

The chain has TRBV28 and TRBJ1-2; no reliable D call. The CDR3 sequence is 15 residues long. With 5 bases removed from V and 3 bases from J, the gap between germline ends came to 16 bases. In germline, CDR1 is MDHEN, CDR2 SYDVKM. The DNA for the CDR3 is TGTGCCAGCAGTATTGGTACAGTAGGTCACTATGGCTACACCTTC. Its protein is CASSIGTVGHYGYTF.

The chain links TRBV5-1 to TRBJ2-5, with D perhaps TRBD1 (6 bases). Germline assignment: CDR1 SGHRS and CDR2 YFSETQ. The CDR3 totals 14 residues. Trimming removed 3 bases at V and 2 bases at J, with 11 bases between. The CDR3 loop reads CASSSDSVQETQYF. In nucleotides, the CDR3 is TGCGCCAGCAGCTCGGACAGCGTACAAGAGACCCAGTACTTC.

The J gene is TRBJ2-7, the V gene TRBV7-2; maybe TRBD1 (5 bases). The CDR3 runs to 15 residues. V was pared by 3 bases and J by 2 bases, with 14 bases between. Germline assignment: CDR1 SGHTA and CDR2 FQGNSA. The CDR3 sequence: CASSFRPVGPYEQYF. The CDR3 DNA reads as TGTGCCAGCAGCTTCCGACCCGTGGGGCCCTACGAGCAGTACTTC.

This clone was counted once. The CDR3: CASRRAGEYNEQFF. CDR3 coding DNA: TGCGCCAGCAGAAGAGCGGGAGAATACAATGAGCAGTTCTTC. V gene TRBV10-2 combines with J gene TRBJ2-1, with 8 bases lining up with TRBD2. CDR3 length equals 14 residues. The J segment lost 4 bases and the V segment lost 6 bases, leaving 5 bases of the junction unmatched. CDR1 and CDR2 (germline): WSHSY, SAAADI.

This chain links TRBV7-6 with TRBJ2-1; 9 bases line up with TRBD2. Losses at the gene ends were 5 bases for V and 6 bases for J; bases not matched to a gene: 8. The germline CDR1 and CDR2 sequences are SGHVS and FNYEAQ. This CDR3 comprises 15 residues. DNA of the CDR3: TGTGCCAGCAGCCCCCTGGTTAGCGGGAGCAATGAGCAGTTCTTC. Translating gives CASSPLVSGSNEQFF.